This note documents a single TCR beta chain sequence. Antigen: not known. CDR3 size: 13 residues. V was pared by 5 bases and J by 10 bases, with 15 bases between. The sample is drawn from a study of T cell responses to AZD1222 COVID-19 vaccine. About the research overall: Analyses pooled second doses at about 4 or about 12 weeks. General study results and limits: Following two doses of AZD1222, Spike-specific TCR breadth and depth rose. Donors were largely white British and mainly female; clonal diversity was possibly underestimated.

This table comes from immunoSEQ multiplex PCR, and its TCRdb copy is limited to in-frame clones, with some not included. This sample yields 86,000 or so clones, of which under 95% are seen a single time; approximately 3% belongs to the top ten. The J gene is TRBJ2-1, the V gene TRBV12-3 or TRBV12-4, with a possible D match to TRBD1 (6 bases). This TCR came from an adult in good health. The sequencing used peripheral blood, collected on day 0 of AZD1222 vaccination. CDR3 residues: CASSPPEGEEQFF. In nucleotides, the CDR3 is TGTGCCAGCAGTCCGCCAGAGGGGGAAGAGCAGTTCTTC.